This T cell receptor (beta chain) emerged from a study of T cell responses to AZD1222 COVID-19 vaccine. Generated by immunoSEQ multiplex PCR, the TCRdb table keeps only in-frame clones and is missing some. The table shows tens of thousands of clones, with about 88% occurring only once. CDR1 MNHEY and CDR2 SVGAGI come from the germline V gene. The length of the CDR3 is 14 residues. V shed 5 bases, J shed 13 bases, and the junction held 15 bases outside the gene matches. Whole-study findings and limits: Clonal diversity may have been underestimated, and the donors were mostly white British, with more females than males. CD4 TCRs linked to vaccination spanned spike, dominating at 160-218 and 743-854. Baseline serostatus was positive in only 5 to 7 AZD1222 recipients. In the spike-specific TCR repertoire, nearly half reportedly target unmutated variant regions.

Remarks on this clone: The antigen is undetermined.

V and J are TRBV6-5 and TRBJ1-2; 8 nucleotides match TRBD1. The TCR sequence derives from an adult who received the AZD1222 COVID-19 vaccine. The sample consisted of peripheral blood, taken 28 days after the second AZD1222 dose. The CDR3 protein is CASSPGGQALSSTF. The DNA for the CDR3 is TGTGCCAGCAGTCCCGGGGGACAGGCCCTTAGTAGCACCTTC.